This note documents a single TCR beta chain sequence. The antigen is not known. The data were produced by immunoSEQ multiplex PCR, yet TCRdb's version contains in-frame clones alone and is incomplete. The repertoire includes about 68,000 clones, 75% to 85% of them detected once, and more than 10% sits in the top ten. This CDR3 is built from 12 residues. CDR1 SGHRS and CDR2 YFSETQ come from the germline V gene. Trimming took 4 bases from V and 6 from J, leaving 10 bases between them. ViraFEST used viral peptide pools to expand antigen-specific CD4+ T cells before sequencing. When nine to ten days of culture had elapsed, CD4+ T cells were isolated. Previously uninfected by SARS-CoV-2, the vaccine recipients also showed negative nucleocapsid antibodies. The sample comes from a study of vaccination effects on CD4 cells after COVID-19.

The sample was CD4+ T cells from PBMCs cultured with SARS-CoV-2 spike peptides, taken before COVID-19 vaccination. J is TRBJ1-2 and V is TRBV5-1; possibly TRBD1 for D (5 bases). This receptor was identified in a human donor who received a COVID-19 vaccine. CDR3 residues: CASSITQDGYTF. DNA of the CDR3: TGCGCCAGCAGCATTACACAGGATGGCTACACCTTC.